Sequencing of this T cell receptor beta chain was carried out in a study of regulatory T cells in long-lasting Graves disease. In regard to this clonotype: The antigen is not known. Possible read error: a much larger clone is one base away.

This sample's time point: persistent/refractory GD, antithyroid drugs over 5 years with positive TRAb. Generation of the TCR library employed RNA extracted from PBMCs. Study-wide points: TRBV28 was favored in persistent disease, as were TRBJ1-2 and TRBJ2-5. The work looked only at peripheral blood and did not look at thyroid tissue.

V was trimmed by 1 base and J by 1 base, leaving 19 bases between them. The CDR3 contains 18 residues. Per germline, CDR1 SGHVS and CDR2 FNYEAQ. Assembly of TCR beta libraries relied on iRepertoire HTBI primers together with Arm-PCR of CDR3 regions. TCRdb recomputed calls from the multiplex PCR reads with MiXCR, one row per CDR3 protein. The sample lists about 470,000 distinct CDR3 sequences, about a fifth occurring once. The chain uses TRBV7-6 and TRBJ2-5; either TRBD1 or TRBD2 may fit D (5 bases each). Source: peripheral blood mononuclear cells (PBMCs), taken when the disease was refractory, from a patient treated with antithyroid drugs. The sequence was collected from a female donor with Graves disease. The CDR3 reads CASSLGTKWDLLQETQYF. The CDR3 nucleotides are TGTGCCAGCAGCTTAGGTACTAAGTGGGACCTACTCCAAGAGACCCAGTACTTC.